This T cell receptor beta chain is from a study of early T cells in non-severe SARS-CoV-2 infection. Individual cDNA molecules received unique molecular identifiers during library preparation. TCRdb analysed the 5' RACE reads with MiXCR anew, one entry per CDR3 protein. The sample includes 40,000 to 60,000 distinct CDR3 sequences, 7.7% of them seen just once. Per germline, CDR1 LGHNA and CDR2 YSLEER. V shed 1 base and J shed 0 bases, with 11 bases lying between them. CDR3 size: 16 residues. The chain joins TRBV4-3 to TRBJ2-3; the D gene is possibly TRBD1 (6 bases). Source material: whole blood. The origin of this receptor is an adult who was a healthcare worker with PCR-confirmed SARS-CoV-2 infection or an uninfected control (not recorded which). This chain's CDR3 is CASSQAGVTSTDTQYF. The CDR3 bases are TGCGCCAGCAGCCAAGCAGGGGTCACGAGCACAGATACGCAGTATTTT.